Sequencing of this TCR beta chain was carried out in a study of blood T cell repertoires in COVID-19. About the research overall: Collection of acute and convalescent COVID-19 samples took place in the United States, Italy and Spain. Sample material is recorded as cDNA or gDNA derived from T cells, B-cell-depleted T cells, or PBMCs.

After removal of 0 bases from V and 8 bases from J, the junction contained 12 bases not matched to a gene. CDR3 size: 17 residues. Germline V lookup: CDR1 SGHDT, CDR2 YYEEEE. Authors' methods: Reference gene primers were amplified, and this amplification served to estimate nucleated cell counts. Method: immunoSEQ multiplex PCR; TCRdb's copy keeps in-frame clones and lacks some. From that table come the V and J calls and clone size; the DNA was used to work out D and trimming. The table shows around 370,000 clones, with approximately 89% occurring only once. Material for sequencing was peripheral blood. J is TRBJ2-1 and V is TRBV5-6; 9 bases agree with TRBD1. The clonotype comes from a woman between 18 and 29 years old who had recovered from COVID-19. CDR3 amino acids: CASSLAVNRGRNYEQFF. The DNA of the CDR3 is TGTGCCAGCAGCTTGGCCGTCAACAGGGGGCGAAACTATGAGCAGTTCTTC.